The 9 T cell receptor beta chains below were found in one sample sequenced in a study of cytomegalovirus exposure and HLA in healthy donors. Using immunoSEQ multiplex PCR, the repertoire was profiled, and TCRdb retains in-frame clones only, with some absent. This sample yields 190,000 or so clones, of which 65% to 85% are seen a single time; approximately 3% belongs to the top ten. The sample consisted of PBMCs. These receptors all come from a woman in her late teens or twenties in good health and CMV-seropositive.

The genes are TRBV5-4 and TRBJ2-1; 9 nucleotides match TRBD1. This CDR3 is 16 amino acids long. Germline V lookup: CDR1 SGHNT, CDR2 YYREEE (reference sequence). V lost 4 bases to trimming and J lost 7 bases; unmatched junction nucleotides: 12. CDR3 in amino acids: CASSRRDRVVQNEQFF. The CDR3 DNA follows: TGTGCCAGCAGCCGCAGGGACAGGGTAGTTCAAAATGAGCAGTTCTTC.

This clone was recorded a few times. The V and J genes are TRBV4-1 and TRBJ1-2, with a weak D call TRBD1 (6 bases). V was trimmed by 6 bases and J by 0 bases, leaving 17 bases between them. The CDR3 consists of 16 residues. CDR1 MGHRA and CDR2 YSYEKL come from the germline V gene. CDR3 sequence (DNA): TGCGCCAGCAGGAGACTGGCAGGGGCGACTAACTATGGCTACACCTTC. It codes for CASRRLAGATNYGYTF.

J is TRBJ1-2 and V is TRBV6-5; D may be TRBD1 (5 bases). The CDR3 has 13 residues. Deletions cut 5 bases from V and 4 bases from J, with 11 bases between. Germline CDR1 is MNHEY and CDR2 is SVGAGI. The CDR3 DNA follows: TGTGCCAGCAGTACTTCAGGGATCTATGGCTACACCTTC. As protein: CASSTSGIYGYTF.

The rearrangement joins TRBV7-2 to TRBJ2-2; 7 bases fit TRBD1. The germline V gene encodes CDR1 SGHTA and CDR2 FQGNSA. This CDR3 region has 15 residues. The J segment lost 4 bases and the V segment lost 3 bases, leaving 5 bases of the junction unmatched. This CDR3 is CASSFRRDSTGELFF. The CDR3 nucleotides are TGTGCCAGCAGCTTCAGACGGGACAGCACCGGGGAGCTGTTTTTT.

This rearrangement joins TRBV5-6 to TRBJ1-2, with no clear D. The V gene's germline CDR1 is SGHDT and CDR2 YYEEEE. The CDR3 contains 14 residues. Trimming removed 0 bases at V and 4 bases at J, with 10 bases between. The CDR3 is CASSLGHSSYGYTF. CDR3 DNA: TGTGCCAGCAGCTTGGGGCACTCTAGCTATGGCTACACCTTC.

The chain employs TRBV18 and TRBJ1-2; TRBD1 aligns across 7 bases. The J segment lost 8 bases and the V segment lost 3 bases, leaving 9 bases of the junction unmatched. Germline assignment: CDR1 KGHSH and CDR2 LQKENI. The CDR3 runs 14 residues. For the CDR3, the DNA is TGTGCCAGCTCACCTAAAGAACAGGGGAGAGGCTACACCTTC. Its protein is CASSPKEQGRGYTF.

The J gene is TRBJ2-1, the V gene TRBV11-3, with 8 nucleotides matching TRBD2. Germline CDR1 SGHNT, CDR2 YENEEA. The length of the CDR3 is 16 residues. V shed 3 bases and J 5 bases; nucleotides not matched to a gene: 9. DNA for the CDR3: TGTGCCAGCAGCTTTGAAGCGGGGGCGGAAAACAATGAGCAGTTCTTC. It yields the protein CASSFEAGAENNEQFF.

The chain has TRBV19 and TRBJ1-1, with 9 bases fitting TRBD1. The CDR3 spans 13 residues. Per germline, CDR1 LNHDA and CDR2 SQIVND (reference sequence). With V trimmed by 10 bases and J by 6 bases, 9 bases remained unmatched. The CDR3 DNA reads TGTGCCACCTCAAATACAGGGGGCGCTGAAGCTTTCTTT. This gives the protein CATSNTGGAEAFF.

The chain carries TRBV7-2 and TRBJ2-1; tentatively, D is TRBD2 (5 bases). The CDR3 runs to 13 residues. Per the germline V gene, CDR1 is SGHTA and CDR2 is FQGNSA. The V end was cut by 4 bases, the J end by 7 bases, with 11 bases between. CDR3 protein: CASSSRTWNEQFF. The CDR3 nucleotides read TGTGCCAGCAGCTCCCGGACTTGGAATGAGCAGTTCTTC.